Listed here are 29 T cell receptor beta chains from one sample, sequenced in a study of CD8 T cells in ankylosing spondylitis. From the 5' RACE reads, TCRdb called clonotypes with MiXCR, one entry per CDR3 protein. The table shows 160,000 or so distinct CDR3 sequences, with approximately 9.9% occurring only once. Sequenced sample: blood, either unsorted or a sorted T cell fraction (not recorded which). These receptors all stem from a female donor with ankylosing spondylitis or in good health (not recorded which).

The V call is TRBV12-3 or TRBV12-4, the J call TRBJ2-2; 12 nucleotides agree with TRBD2. This CDR3 spans 16 amino acids. The V gene end was trimmed by 5 bases and the J gene end by 7 bases; junction bases not matched to a gene: 8. Here the CDR3 reads CASSPASGRASGELFF. In nucleotides, the CDR3 is TGTGCCAGCAGTCCAGCTAGCGGGAGGGCTAGCGGGGAGCTGTTTTTT.

This clonotype was seen a few times. This rearrangement joins TRBV6-5 to TRBJ2-1; TRBD1 or TRBD2 may be the D gene (5 bases each). V was clipped by 5 bases and J by 7 bases, with 9 bases between them. CDR3 length: 12 residues. Germline V gives CDR1 MNHEY, CDR2 SVGAGI. CDR3 DNA: TGTGCCAGCAGTCCGGGGCCAAATGAGCAGTTCTTC. Residues: CASSPGPNEQFF.

The table lists this clonotype with many counts. The rearrangement links TRBV24-1 to TRBJ2-3; 14 bases match TRBD2. Germline loops: CDR1 KGHDR, CDR2 SFDVKD. V lost 2 bases and J lost 2; bases outside the gene matches: 2. This CDR3 has 17 residues. In DNA, the CDR3 is TGTGCCACCAGTGATTCGGGACTAGCGGGAGTCACAGATACGCAGTATTTT. This encodes CATSDSGLAGVTDTQYF.

The J gene is TRBJ2-7, the V gene TRBV7-9, with TRBD2 matching 13 bases. The CDR3 has 16 amino acids. V lost 5 bases, J lost 6 bases, and 10 bases stayed unmatched. Germline V gives CDR1 SEHNR, CDR2 FQNEAQ (reference sequence). In DNA form, the CDR3 reads TGTGCCAGCAGCGCATCCCCGGGACTAGCGGGACCCGAGCAGTACTTC. Encoded protein: CASSASPGLAGPEQYF.

This clonotype was counted a few times. The gene calls are TRBV11-2 and TRBJ2-2; TRBD2 matches 14 bases. The CDR3 totals 18 residues. The junction had 10 bases not matched to a gene; V was cut back by 4 bases and J by 6 bases. Germline V gene data show CDR1 as SGHAT and CDR2 as FQNNGV. DNA of the CDR3: TGTGCCAGCAGCTCGGGACTAGCGGGAGTCTGGTTGCCCGGGGAGCTGTTTTTT. Protein product: CASSSGLAGVWLPGELFF.

The sample holds a few counts of this clonotype. This chain links TRBV5-1 with TRBJ2-2; 10 bases map to TRBD2. With V trimmed by 4 bases and J by 5 bases, 8 bases remained unmatched. Germline values: CDR1 SGHRS, CDR2 YFSETQ. This CDR3 is built from 16 residues. CDR3: CASSVSSGSGTGELFF. CDR3 DNA sequence: TGCGCCAGCAGCGTATCTAGCGGGAGCGGGACCGGGGAGCTGTTTTTT. The whole variable domain, remainder taken from reference TRBV5-1 and TRBJ2-2, is KAGVTQTPRYLIKTRGQQVTLSCSPISGHRSVSWYQQTPGQGLQFLFEYFSETQRNKGNFPGRFSGRQFSNSRSEMNVSTLELGDSALYLCASSVSSGSGTGELFFGEGSRLTVL.

The chain joins TRBV20-1 to TRBJ2-1; no definite D call. The CDR3 runs to 15 residues. The germline V and J ends were trimmed by 5 bases and 7 bases, with 21 bases remaining between them. CDR1 is DFQATT, CDR2 SNEGSKA, per germline (reference sequence). In DNA form, the CDR3 reads TGCAGTGCTCGGCCAACAAGTGCCGCCTGGAATGAGCAGTTCTTC. Its protein is CSARPTSAAWNEQFF.

The V call is TRBV9, the J call TRBJ2-1; D unclear. V was clipped by 0 bases and J by 3 bases, with 16 bases between them. CDR1 SGDLS and CDR2 YYNGEE come from the germline V gene. The CDR3 sequence is 17 residues long. This CDR3 is CASSVVPLPDVYNEQFF. CDR3 bases: TGTGCCAGCAGCGTAGTCCCCCTTCCGGACGTCTACAATGAGCAGTTCTTC.

The rearrangement links TRBV5-4 to TRBJ1-1; D is unclear. CDR3 length: 12 residues. The V end lost 2 bases, the J end lost 7 bases, and 9 bases lay between the germline ends. Per the germline V gene, CDR1 is SGHNT and CDR2 is YYREEE (reference sequence). The CDR3 nucleotides read TGTGCCAGCAGCTTTACCGGGATTGAAGCTTTCTTT. Its translation: CASSFTGIEAFF.

This clonotype turned up a few times. The chain recombines TRBV5-6 with TRBJ1-1; D is uncertain. This CDR3 region has 14 residues. Trimming pared 0 bases from V and 8 bases from J, leaving 14 bases between. Germline V gene sequence: CDR1 SGHDT, CDR2 YYEEEE. CDR3 region: CASSLERTLAEAFF. Written as DNA, the CDR3 is TGTGCCAGCAGCTTGGAAAGGACTCTTGCCGAAGCTTTCTTT.

This rearrangement joins TRBV5-4 to TRBJ2-3; tentatively, D is TRBD2 (6 bases). CDR3 size: 16 residues. The germline V gene has CDR1 SGHNT and CDR2 YYREEE (reference sequence). The germline V and J ends were trimmed by 0 bases and 8 bases, with 19 bases remaining between them. CDR3 coding DNA: TGTGCCAGCAGCTTGGGGGAGCGCCCGACGGAGGGTACGCAGTATTTT. Encoded protein: CASSLGERPTEGTQYF.

The chain carries TRBV4-3 and TRBJ2-7, with 7 bases fitting TRBD1. The V gene end was trimmed by 2 bases and the J gene end by 2 bases; junction bases not matched to a gene: 3. The CDR3 length is 14 residues. CDR1 is LGHNA, CDR2 YSLEER, per germline. CDR3 bases: TGCGCCAGCAGCCAAAGACAGGGAACCTACGAGCAGTACTTC. It codes for CASSQRQGTYEQYF.

This clonotype was observed a handful of times. This chain connects TRBV7-2 to TRBJ2-1; 10 bases fit TRBD2. Germline V gene data show CDR1 as SGHTA and CDR2 as FQGNSA. J lost 3 bases, V lost 2 bases, and 7 bases had no gene match. This CDR3 contains 17 residues. Written as DNA, the CDR3 is TGTGCCAGCAGCTTACCAACTAGCGGGGTGGGCTACAATGAGCAGTTCTTC. Translating gives CASSLPTSGVGYNEQFF.

In its sample, this clonotype was seen many times. This chain links TRBV12-3 or TRBV12-4 with TRBJ2-1; the match to TRBD2 covers 10 bases. CDR3 length equals 16 residues. Losses at the gene ends were 1 base for V and 2 bases for J; bases not matched to a gene: 2. The CDR3, as DNA: TGTGCCAGCAGTTTAGGAAGCGGGAGGGCCTACAATGAGCAGTTCTTC. The encoded protein is CASSLGSGRAYNEQFF.

There are a few counts of this clonotype. The chain uses TRBV2 and TRBJ2-1, with TRBD2 matching 14 bases. CDR1 and CDR2 (germline): SNHLY, FYNNEI. The CDR3 extends over 17 amino acids. The trim removed 5 bases at V and 0 bases at J, leaving 3 bases unmatched. CDR3 sequence reads: CASSRTSGRSSYNEQFF. The CDR3 DNA reads TGTGCCAGCAGTAGGACTAGCGGGAGGAGCTCCTACAATGAGCAGTTCTTC.

This clonotype has only a few counts. This chain joins TRBV15 and TRBJ2-7, with D hard to call. The CDR3 totals 14 residues. V was trimmed by 0 bases and J by 2 bases, leaving 8 bases between them. Per the germline V gene, CDR1 is LNHNV and CDR2 is YYDKDF (reference sequence). The CDR3 here is CATSRDVSTYEQYF. DNA for the CDR3: TGTGCCACCAGCAGAGATGTATCTACCTACGAGCAGTACTTC.

This clonotype was detected ten times or more. The gene calls are TRBV20-1 and TRBJ2-2; perhaps TRBD1 as D (6 bases). Per the germline V gene, CDR1 is DFQATT and CDR2 is SNEGSKA (reference sequence). Trimming removed 0 bases from V and 5 bases from J, with 16 bases in between. This CDR3 region has 16 residues. CDR3 sequence: CSARDIEDRRTGELFF. In DNA form, the CDR3 reads TGCAGTGCTAGAGATATCGAGGACAGACGGACCGGGGAGCTGTTTTTT.

In its sample, this clonotype was seen a few times. The rearrangement links TRBV27 to TRBJ2-7; tentatively, D is TRBD2 (6 bases). V lost 2 bases to trimming and J lost 3 bases, with 11 bases between them. Germline V gives CDR1 MNHEY, CDR2 SMNVEV (reference sequence). The CDR3 consists of 14 residues. The CDR3 DNA is TGTGCCAGCAGTTTACGGGGGACCCTCTACGAGCAGTACTTC. It is translated as CASSLRGTLYEQYF.

This chain connects TRBV11-3 to TRBJ2-7; 7 nucleotides match TRBD1. The length of the CDR3 is 14 residues. V dropped 5 bases and J dropped 2; count of bases not matched to a gene: 6. Germline V gene sequence: CDR1 SGHNT, CDR2 YENEEA. This chain's CDR3 is CASSHRDRPYEQYF. The DNA of the CDR3 is TGTGCCAGCAGCCACAGGGACAGACCCTACGAGCAGTACTTC.

The CDR3 loop is CASSHGTSGGAGVGDTQYF. The CDR3 region has the DNA TGCGCCAGCAGCCACGGGACTAGCGGGGGGGCCGGGGTTGGAGATACGCAGTATTTT. The chain is built from TRBV4-3 and TRBJ2-3; 16 positions match TRBD2. V shed 3 bases and J 5 bases; nucleotides not matched to a gene: 11. Germline V gives CDR1 LGHNA, CDR2 YSLEER. The CDR3 totals 19 residues.

There are many counts of this clonotype. This chain connects TRBV27 to TRBJ2-5, with TRBD2 matching 12 bases. Germline lookup yields CDR1 MNHEY and CDR2 SMNVEV (reference sequence). The CDR3 is 15 residues long. With 6 bases clipped from V and 4 bases from J, the junction kept 6 bases outside the gene matches. CDR3 coding DNA: TGTGCCAGCAGCAGACTAGCGGGAGTACCAGAGACCCAGTACTTC. It translates to CASSRLAGVPETQYF.

This clonotype came up many times. The chain carries TRBV5-1 and TRBJ2-2; D gene unclear. The length of the CDR3 is 14 residues. Trimming shortened V by 4 bases and J by 5 bases, and 12 bases separated the two germline ends. Per the germline V gene, CDR1 is SGHRS and CDR2 is YFSETQ. CDR3 sequence (DNA): TGCGCCAGCAGCGCCGTTCTTCAGACCGGGGAGCTGTTTTTT. Translated: CASSAVLQTGELFF. Based on the CDR3 plus reference TRBV5-1 and TRBJ2-2, the full variable domain is KAGVTQTPRYLIKTRGQQVTLSCSPISGHRSVSWYQQTPGQGLQFLFEYFSETQRNKGNFPGRFSGRQFSNSRSEMNVSTLELGDSALYLCASSAVLQTGELFFGEGSRLTVL.

This clonotype has just a few counts. The chain is built from TRBV27 and TRBJ2-7; TRBD2 is a possible D gene (5 bases). From germline, CDR1 is MNHEY and CDR2 SMNVEV (reference sequence). V was cut by 8 bases and J by 3 bases, with 14 bases left in between. The CDR3 extends over 13 amino acids. DNA of the CDR3: TGTGCCAGCCAAGGCTACGGAGGCTACGAGCAGTACTTC. Protein: CASQGYGGYEQYF.

This clonotype was recorded a few times. Germline is not matched at one junction end, which may reflect a read error. This chain uses TRBV4-2 with TRBJ1-1, with D perhaps matching TRBD1 (6 bases). The CDR3 totals 15 residues. Germline loops: CDR1 LGHNA, CDR2 YNFKEQ. The CDR3 protein is CVSSTRTDLNTEAFF. The CDR3, as DNA: TGTGTCAGCAGCACGCGGACAGACTTGAACACTGAAGCTTTCTTT.

This clonotype was detected only a few times. The CDR3 protein is CSARDWEGGLNTEAFF. In DNA, the CDR3 is TGCAGTGCTAGAGATTGGGAAGGGGGCTTGAACACTGAAGCTTTCTTT. This chain links TRBV20-1 with TRBJ1-1, with 7 bases matching TRBD1. Looked up from germline, CDR1 is DFQATT and CDR2 is SNEGSKA (reference sequence). This CDR3 contains 16 residues. Trimming cost V 0 bases and J 0 bases; bases outside gene matches: 7.

This clonotype was counted between two and nine times. The chain joins TRBV24-1 to TRBJ2-1, with 9 bases that match TRBD2. The V and J ends lost 9 bases and 8 bases, in that order; junction bases with no gene match: 7. The CDR3 is 13 residues long. The germline CDR1 and CDR2 sequences are KGHDR and SFDVKD. Here the CDR3 reads CATRNSGSDEQFF. DNA for the CDR3: TGTGCCACCCGGAATAGCGGGAGCGATGAGCAGTTCTTC.

This clonotype occurred a few times. V gene TRBV19 combines with J gene TRBJ1-1; 7 bases match TRBD1. V lost 5 bases, J lost 10 bases, and 7 bases stayed unmatched. Per the germline V gene, CDR1 is LNHDA and CDR2 is SQIVND (reference sequence). The CDR3 runs 12 residues. DNA for the CDR3: TGTGCCAGTAGTCACAGGGGCCGGCGAGCTTTCTTT. This gives the protein CASSHRGRRAFF.

This clonotype appeared a few times. The chain links TRBV7-9 to TRBJ2-5; either TRBD1 or TRBD2 may supply D (5 bases each). Germline CDR1 and CDR2: SEHNR and FQNEAQ (reference sequence). The CDR3 loop spans 14 amino acids. The ends were cut back, 4 bases at V and 5 bases at J, with 14 bases in the middle. The CDR3 spells CASSSEGPAETQYF. CDR3 nucleotide sequence: TGTGCCAGCAGCTCCGAGGGGCCCGCGGAGACCCAGTACTTC.

This clonotype was recorded a few times. The chain uses TRBV6-6 and TRBJ2-7; D is ambiguous. Germline V gives CDR1 MNHNY, CDR2 SVGAGI (reference sequence). The V end was cut by 2 bases, the J end by 1 base, with 6 bases between. The CDR3 has 13 residues. In nucleotides, the CDR3 is TGTGCCAGCAGTTACGATTGGTCCTACGAGCAGTACTTC. Translating gives CASSYDWSYEQYF.